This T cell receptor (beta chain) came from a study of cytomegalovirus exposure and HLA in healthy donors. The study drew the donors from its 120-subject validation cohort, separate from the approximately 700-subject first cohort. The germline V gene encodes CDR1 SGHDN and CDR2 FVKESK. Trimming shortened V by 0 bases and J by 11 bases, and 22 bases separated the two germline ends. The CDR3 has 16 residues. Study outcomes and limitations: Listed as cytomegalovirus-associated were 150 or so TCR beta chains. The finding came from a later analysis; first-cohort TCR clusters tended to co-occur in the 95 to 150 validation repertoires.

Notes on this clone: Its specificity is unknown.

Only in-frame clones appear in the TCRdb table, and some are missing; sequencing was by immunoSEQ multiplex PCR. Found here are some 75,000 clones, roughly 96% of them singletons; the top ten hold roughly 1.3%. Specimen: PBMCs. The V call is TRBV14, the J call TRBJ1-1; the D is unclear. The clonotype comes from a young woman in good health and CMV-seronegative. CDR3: CASSQESGGGLQGAFF. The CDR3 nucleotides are TGTGCCAGCAGCCAAGAAAGCGGCGGAGGCCTTCAAGGGGCTTTCTTT.